This T cell receptor (beta chain) is drawn from a study of cytomegalovirus exposure and HLA in healthy donors. Study-level points and caveats: Most subjects had HLA-A and HLA-B alleles reportedly predicted accurately by TCR beta sequences. Productive rates of about 87% or about 30% were seen for most TCR beta V segments in an earlier analysis.

Primers for the PCR totalled 60 Vbeta and 13 Jbeta. The data were produced by immunoSEQ multiplex PCR, yet TCRdb's version contains in-frame clones alone and is incomplete. The sample has approximately 180,000 clones, approximately 78% seen once. Worth noting for this clone: The antigen is not known.

Germline lookup yields CDR1 PRHDT and CDR2 FYEKMQ (reference sequence). This CDR3 is built from 15 residues. Germline trimming cut 6 bases from V and 2 bases from J; bases unmatched to any gene: 7. The sample comprised PBMCs. This clonotype was sampled from a woman under 30 in good health and CMV-seronegative. This chain uses TRBV13 with TRBJ2-3, with 8 nucleotides matching TRBD2. The CDR3 protein is CASSSRTSPTDTQYF. DNA for the CDR3: TGTGCCAGCAGTTCCAGGACTAGCCCCACAGATACGCAGTATTTT.